The clone carrying this TCR beta chain was seen at least ten times. The antigen remains unidentified. The data originate from a study of T cells in Graves' hyperthyroidism and ophthalmopathy. The source material, RNA transcripts, was used to amplify TCR beta CDR3 regions. Using the HTBI primer set, a first-round RT-PCR was run on the TCR CDR3. TCRdb redid the calling of the multiplex PCR reads with MiXCR, one entry per CDR3 protein. Here the sample spans approximately 590,000 distinct CDR3 sequences, under 60% being singletons. Study findings and constraints: In validation, the model predicted ophthalmopathy. These predictions came a median about 6.5 months before onset. Stable hyperthyroidism and ophthalmopathy were separated using 13 V-J signatures. Most clonotypes expanded in the thyroid (above 0.001) were also present in blood.

The sequenced sample was peripheral blood or thyroid tissue (not recorded which). The sequence was collected from a woman aged 18-29 years with Graves' hyperthyroidism.

The CDR3 region is CASSLWGNSPLHF. CDR3 coding DNA: TGTGCCAGCAGCTTGTGGGGGAATTCACCCCTCCACTTT. The genes are TRBV5-6 and TRBJ1-6; TRBD1 might be the D (5 bases). The CDR3 length is 13 residues. CDR1 SGHDT and CDR2 YYEEEE come from the germline V gene. V was cut by 1 base and J by 7 bases, with 6 bases left in between.